Detailed here is one TCR beta chain. This record belongs to a study of blood T cell repertoires in COVID-19. The wider study: Some COVID-19 samples were acute and others convalescent; all came from the United States, Italy and Spain. Nucleic acid was either cDNA or gDNA, and it came from T cells, B-cell-depleted T cells, or PBMCs.

The authors' processing: The assay estimated nucleated cells by amplifying reference gene primers. TCRdb keeps only in-frame clones here, not all; method: immunoSEQ multiplex PCR. V, J and clone size derive from that table, while D and trimming were established from the DNA sequence. The repertoire holds approximately 200,000 clones, with approximately 78% as singletons. There are 15 residues in the CDR3. V was trimmed by 4 bases and J by 4 bases, leaving 14 bases between them. In germline, CDR1 is KGHSH, CDR2 LQKENI. The sequenced sample consisted of peripheral blood. The sequence came from a woman at least 80 years old with acute or convalescent COVID-19. The chain is built from TRBV18 and TRBJ1-5; the D gene is possibly TRBD1 (5 bases). The CDR3 bases are TGTGCCAGCTCACAGGGGCAGGGCACGAATCAGCCCCAGCATTTT. This encodes CASSQGQGTNQPQHF.